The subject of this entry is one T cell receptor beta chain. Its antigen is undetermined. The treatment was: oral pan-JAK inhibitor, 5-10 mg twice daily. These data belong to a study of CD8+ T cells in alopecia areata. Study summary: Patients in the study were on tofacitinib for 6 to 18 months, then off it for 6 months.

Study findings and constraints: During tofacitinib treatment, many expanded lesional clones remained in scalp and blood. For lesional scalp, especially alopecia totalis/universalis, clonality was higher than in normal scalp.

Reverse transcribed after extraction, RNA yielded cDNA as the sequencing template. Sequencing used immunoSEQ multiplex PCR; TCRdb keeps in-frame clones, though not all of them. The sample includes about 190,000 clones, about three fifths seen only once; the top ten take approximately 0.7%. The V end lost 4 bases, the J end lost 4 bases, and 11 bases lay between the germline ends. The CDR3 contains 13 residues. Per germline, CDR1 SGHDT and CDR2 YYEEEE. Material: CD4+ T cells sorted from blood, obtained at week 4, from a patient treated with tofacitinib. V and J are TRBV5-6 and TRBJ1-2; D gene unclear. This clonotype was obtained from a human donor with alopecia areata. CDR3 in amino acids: CASSATTFYGYTF. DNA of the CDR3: TGTGCCAGCAGCGCCACGACCTTCTATGGCTACACCTTC.